These 3 T cell receptor beta chains came from one sample sequenced in a study of blood T cells in healthy people across ages. The second PCR ran roughly 6 to 12 cycles with a sample-barcoded 5' primer and J-beta primers. TCRdb called the 5' RACE reads again in MiXCR, with one record for every CDR3 protein. The table records around 320,000 distinct CDR3 sequences, 27% of them present only once. The sequenced material came from blood. The receptors were sampled from a woman between 65 and 79 years old in good health.

The J gene is TRBJ1-4, the V gene TRBV29-1, with TRBD1 matching over 7 bases. This CDR3 contains 13 residues. Germline CDR1 SQVTM, CDR2 ANQGSEA. J gave up 7 bases and V 7 bases, and 9 bases lay outside the gene matches. CDR3 DNA sequence: TGCAGCGCTAAGGGGGCGCAGGTTGAAAAACTGTTTTTT. The encoded protein is CSAKGAQVEKLFF.

The rearrangement joins TRBV3-1 to TRBJ2-5; 9 bases are shared with TRBD2. Germline CDR1 reads LGHDT; CDR2 reads YNNKEL (reference sequence). There are 14 residues in the CDR3. Unmatched junction bases numbered 7, after V lost 7 bases and J lost 4 bases. CDR3 loop: CASMPSGNRETQYF. In DNA form, the CDR3 reads TGTGCCAGCATGCCTAGCGGGAACAGAGAGACCCAGTACTTC.

This chain uses TRBV7-2 with TRBJ2-6, with TRBD1 identical over 7 bases. The germline V gene has CDR1 SGHTA and CDR2 FQGNSA. V dropped 2 bases and J dropped 1; count of bases not matched to a gene: 11. The CDR3 has 19 residues. The chain's CDR3 is CASSLSVGTATSGANVLTF. The DNA of the CDR3 is TGTGCCAGCAGCTTATCGGTCGGGACAGCTACATCTGGGGCCAACGTCCTGACTTTC.